The clone carrying this T cell receptor beta chain was seen only once. Original data processing: Researchers report that nucleated cell counts were estimated from reference gene primer amplification. Clones were sequenced by immunoSEQ multiplex PCR, and TCRdb holds only the in-frame ones, with some missing. V, J and clone size are taken as reported in that table, and D and trimming were inferred from the DNA itself. The sample has roughly 330,000 clones, about 85% seen once. This sample is part of a study of blood T cell repertoires in COVID-19. V lost 0 bases to trimming and J lost 13 bases, with 13 bases between them. Germline CDR1 is KGHSH and CDR2 is LQKENI. This CDR3 region has 13 residues. Individuals aged about 18 to 100 years were recruited from 24 US areas. Donors in Cohort 3 who had recovered were those with two negative PCRs, healthcare professional clearance, or resolution of their symptoms.

Specimen: PBMCs or T cells enriched from blood (not recorded which). The V call is TRBV18, the J call TRBJ2-1; D is unclear. This receptor was taken from a young woman who had recovered from COVID-19. CDR3: CASSPPESPTQFF. CDR3 DNA sequence: TGTGCCAGCTCACCACCGGAGTCCCCCACCCAGTTCTTC.